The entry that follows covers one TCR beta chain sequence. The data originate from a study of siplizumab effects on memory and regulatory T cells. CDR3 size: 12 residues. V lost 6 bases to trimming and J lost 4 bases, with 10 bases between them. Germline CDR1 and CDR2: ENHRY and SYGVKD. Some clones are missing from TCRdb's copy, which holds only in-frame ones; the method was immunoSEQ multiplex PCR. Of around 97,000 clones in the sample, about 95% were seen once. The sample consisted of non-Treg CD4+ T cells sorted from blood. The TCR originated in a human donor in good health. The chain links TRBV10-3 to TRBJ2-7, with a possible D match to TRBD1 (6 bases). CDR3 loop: CAISGTGYEQYF. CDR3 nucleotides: TGTGCCATCAGCGGAACAGGGTACGAGCAGTACTTC.